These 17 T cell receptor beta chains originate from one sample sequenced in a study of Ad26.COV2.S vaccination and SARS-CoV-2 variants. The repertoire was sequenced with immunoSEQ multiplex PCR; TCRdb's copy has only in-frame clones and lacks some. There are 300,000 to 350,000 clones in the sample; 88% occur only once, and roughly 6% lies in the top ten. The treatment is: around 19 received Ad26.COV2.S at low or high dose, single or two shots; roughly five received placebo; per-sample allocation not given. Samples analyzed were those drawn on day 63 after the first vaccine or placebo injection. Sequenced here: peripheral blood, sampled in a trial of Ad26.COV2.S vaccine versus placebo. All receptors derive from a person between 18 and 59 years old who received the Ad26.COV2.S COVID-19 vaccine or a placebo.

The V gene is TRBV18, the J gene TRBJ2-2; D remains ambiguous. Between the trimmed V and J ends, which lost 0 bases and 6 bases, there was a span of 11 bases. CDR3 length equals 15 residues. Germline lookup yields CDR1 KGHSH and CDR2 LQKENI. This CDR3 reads CASSPPSIRAGELFF. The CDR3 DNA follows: TGTGCCAGCTCACCACCCAGCATTCGGGCCGGGGAGCTGTTTTTT.

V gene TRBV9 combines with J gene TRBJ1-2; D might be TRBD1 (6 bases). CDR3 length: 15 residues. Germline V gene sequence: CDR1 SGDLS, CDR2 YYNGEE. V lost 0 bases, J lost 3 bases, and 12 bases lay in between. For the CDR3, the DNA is TGTGCCAGCAGCGTAGCTTCCAGGGGTGACTATGGCTACACCTTC. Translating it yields CASSVASRGDYGYTF.

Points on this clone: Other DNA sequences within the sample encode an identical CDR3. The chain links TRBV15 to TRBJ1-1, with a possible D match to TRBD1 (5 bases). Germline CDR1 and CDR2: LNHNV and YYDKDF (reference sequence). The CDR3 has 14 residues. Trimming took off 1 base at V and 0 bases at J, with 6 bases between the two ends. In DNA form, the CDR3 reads TGTGCCACCAGCAGAGGGGGACTGAACACTGAAGCTTTCTTT. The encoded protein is CATSRGGLNTEAFF. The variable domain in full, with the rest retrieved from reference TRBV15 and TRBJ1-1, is DAMVIQNPRYQVTQFGKPVTLSCSQTLNHNVMYWYQQKSSQAPKLLFHYYDKDFNNEADTPDNFQSRRPNTSFCFLDIRSPGLGDTAMYLCATSRGGLNTEAFFGQGTRLTVV.

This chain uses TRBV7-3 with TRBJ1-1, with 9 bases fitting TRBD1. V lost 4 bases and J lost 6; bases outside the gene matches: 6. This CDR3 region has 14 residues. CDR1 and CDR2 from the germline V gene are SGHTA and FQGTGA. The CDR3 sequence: CASSYGQGFAEAFF. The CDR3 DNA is TGTGCCAGCAGCTATGGACAGGGGTTCGCTGAAGCTTTCTTT.

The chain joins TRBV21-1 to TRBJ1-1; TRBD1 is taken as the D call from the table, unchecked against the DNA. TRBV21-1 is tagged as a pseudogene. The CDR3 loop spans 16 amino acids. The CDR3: CASSNYVGTWNTEAFF. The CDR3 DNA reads TGTGCCAGCAGCAATTATGTGGGCACCTGGAACACTGAAGCTTTCTTT.

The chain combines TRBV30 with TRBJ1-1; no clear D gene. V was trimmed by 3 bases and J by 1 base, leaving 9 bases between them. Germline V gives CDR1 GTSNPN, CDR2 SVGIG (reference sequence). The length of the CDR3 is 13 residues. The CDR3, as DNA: TGTGCCTGGAGCCTCCGACAGAACACTGAAGCTTTCTTT. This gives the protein CAWSLRQNTEAFF. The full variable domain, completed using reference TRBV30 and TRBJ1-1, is SQTIHQWPATLVQPVGSPLSLECTVEGTSNPNLYWYRQAAGRGLQLLFYSVGIGQISSEVPQNLSASRPQDRQFILSSKKLLLSDSGFYLCAWSLRQNTEAFFGQGTRLTVV.

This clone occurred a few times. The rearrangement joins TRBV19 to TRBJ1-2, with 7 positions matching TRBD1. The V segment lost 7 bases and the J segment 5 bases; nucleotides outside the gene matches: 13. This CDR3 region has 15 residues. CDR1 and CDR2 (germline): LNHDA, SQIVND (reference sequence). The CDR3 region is CASTQGSRGNYGYTF. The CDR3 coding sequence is TGTGCCAGTACCCAAGGGTCCAGGGGGAATTATGGCTACACCTTC.

CDR3 sequence reads: CAWSVEDLAGAGYTF. The CDR3, as DNA: TGTGCCTGGAGTGTAGAGGATTTAGCGGGGGCTGGCTACACCTTC. The rearrangement uses TRBV30 and TRBJ1-2, with TRBD1 as a possible D gene (6 bases). This CDR3 is 15 amino acids long. Looked up from germline, CDR1 is GTSNPN and CDR2 is SVGIG (reference sequence). V lost 0 bases and J 7 bases, leaving 18 bases between the germline ends.

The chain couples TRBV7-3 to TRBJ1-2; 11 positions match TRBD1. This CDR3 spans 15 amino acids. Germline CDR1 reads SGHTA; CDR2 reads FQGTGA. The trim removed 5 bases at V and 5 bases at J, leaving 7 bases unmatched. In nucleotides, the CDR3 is TGTGCCAGCAGCCGAGGACAGGGGGCGTCGTATGGCTACACCTTC. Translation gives CASSRGQGASYGYTF.

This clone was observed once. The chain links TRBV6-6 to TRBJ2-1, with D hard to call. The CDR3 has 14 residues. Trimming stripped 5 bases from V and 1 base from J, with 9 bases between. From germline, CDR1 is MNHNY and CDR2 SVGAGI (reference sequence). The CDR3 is CASSPGPSYNEQFF. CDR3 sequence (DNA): TGTGCCAGCAGTCCAGGTCCTTCCTACAATGAGCAGTTCTTC.

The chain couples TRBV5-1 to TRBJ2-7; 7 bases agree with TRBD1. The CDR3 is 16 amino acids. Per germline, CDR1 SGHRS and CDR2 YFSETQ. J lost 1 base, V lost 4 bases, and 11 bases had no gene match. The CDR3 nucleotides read TGCGCCAGCAGCCTCCCCCGGGACAGCCTTTCCTACGAGCAGTACTTC. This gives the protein CASSLPRDSLSYEQYF. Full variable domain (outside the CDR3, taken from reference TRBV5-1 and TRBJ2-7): KAGVTQTPRYLIKTRGQQVTLSCSPISGHRSVSWYQQTPGQGLQFLFEYFSETQRNKGNFPGRFSGRQFSNSRSEMNVSTLELGDSALYLCASSLPRDSLSYEQYFGPGTRLTVT.

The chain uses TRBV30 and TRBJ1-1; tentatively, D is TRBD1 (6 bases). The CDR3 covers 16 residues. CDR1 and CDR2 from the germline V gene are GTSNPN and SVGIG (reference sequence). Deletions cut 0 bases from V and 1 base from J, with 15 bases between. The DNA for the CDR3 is TGTGCCTGGAGTGTAGGGGGGCCCGCTCCGAACACTGAAGCTTTCTTT. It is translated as CAWSVGGPAPNTEAFF.

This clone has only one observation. The CDR3 protein is CASSGGGAGNSPLHF. In DNA form, the CDR3 reads TGTGCCAGCAGCGGAGGGGGGGCCGGGAATTCACCCCTCCACTTT. This sequence joins TRBV9 and TRBJ1-6; TRBD1 is a possible D gene (6 bases). Germline CDR1 and CDR2: SGDLS and YYNGEE. The V gene lost 3 bases and the J gene lost 7 bases, with 14 bases spanning the gap. The length of the CDR3 is 15 residues.

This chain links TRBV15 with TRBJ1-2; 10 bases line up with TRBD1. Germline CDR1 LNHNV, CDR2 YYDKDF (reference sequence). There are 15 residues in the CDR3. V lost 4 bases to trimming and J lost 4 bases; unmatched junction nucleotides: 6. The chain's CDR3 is CATSNPGQGSYGYTF. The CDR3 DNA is TGTGCCACCAGCAACCCGGGACAGGGGTCCTATGGCTACACCTTC.

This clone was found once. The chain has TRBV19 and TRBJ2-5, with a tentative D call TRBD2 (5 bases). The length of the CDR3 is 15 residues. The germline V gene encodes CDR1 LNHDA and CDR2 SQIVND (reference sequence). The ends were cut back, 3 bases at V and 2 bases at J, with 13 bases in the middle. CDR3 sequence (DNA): TGTGCCAGTAGTATCTCCGCTAGCAGACAAGAGACCCAGTACTTC. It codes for CASSISASRQETQYF. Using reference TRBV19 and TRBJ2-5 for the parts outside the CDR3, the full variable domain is DGGITQSPKYLFRKEGQNVTLSCEQNLNHDAMYWYRQDPGQGLRLIYYSQIVNDFQKGDIAEGYSVSREKKESFPLTVTSAQKNPTAFYLCASSISASRQETQYFGPGTRLLVL.

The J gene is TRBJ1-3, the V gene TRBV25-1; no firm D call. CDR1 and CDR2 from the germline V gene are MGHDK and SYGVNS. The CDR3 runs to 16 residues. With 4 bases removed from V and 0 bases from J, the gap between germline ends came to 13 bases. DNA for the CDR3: TGTGCCAGCAGTGTCGTGGACGGGCTCTCTGGAAACACCATATATTTT. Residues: CASSVVDGLSGNTIYF.

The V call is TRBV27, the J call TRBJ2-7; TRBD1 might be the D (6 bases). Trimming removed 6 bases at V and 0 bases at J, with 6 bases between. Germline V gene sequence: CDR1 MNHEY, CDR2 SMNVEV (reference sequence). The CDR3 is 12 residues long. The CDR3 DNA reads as TGTGCCAGCAGGACAGGCTCCTACGAGCAGTACTTC. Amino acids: CASRTGSYEQYF.